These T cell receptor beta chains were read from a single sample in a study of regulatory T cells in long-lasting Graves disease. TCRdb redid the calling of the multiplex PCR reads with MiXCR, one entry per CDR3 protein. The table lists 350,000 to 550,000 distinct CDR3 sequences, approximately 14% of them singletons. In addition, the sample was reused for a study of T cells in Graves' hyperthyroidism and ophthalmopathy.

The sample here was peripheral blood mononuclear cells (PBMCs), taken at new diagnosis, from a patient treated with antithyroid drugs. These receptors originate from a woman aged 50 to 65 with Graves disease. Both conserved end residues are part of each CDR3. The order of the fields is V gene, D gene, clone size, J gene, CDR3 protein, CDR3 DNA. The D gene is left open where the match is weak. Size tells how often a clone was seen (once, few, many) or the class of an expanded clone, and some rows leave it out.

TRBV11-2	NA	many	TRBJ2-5	CASSLEAGEETQYF	TGTGCCAGCAGCTTGGAGGCGGGCGAAGAGACCCAGTACTTC
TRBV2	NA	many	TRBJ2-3	CASHSGPSTDTQYF	TGTGCCAGCCACAGCGGGCCTAGCACAGATACGCAGTATTTT
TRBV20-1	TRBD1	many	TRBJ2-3	CSAGDRVTDTQYF	TGCAGTGCTGGGGACAGGGTCACAGATACGCAGTATTTT
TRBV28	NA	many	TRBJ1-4	CASTGAGYEKLFF	TGTGCCAGCACCGGGGCAGGGTATGAAAAACTGTTTTTT
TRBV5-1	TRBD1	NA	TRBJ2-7	CASSLRDSLLITYEQYF	TGCGCCAGCAGCTTGAGGGACAGCCTCCTCATTACCTACGAGCAGTACTTC
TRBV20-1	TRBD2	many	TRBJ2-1	CSADAGTSGSGYNEQFF	TGCAGTGCCGACGCCGGGACTAGCGGGAGTGGCTACAATGAGCAGTTCTTC
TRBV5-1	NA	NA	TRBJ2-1	CASSLVGVEQFF	TGCGCCAGCAGCTTGGTGGGCGTGGAACAGTTCTTC
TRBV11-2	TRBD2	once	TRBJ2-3	CASSLEASGNTDAQYF	TGTGCCAGCAGCTTAGAGGCTAGCGGAAACACAGATGCGCAGTATTTT
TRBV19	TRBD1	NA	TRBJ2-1	CASSMGQGTYNEQFF	TGTGCCAGTAGTATGGGACAGGGCACCTACAATGAGCAGTTCTTC
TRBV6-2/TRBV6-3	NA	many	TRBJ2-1	CASSYSGGEYYNEQFF	TGTGCCAGCAGTTACTCAGGGGGAGAGTACTACAATGAGCAGTTCTTC
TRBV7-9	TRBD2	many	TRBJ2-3	CASSQGSGRISDTQYF	TGTGCCAGCAGCCAAGGGAGCGGGAGGATTTCAGATACGCAGTATTTT
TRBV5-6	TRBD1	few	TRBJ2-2	CASNRIDGTGGAGELFF	TGTGCCAGCAATAGAATCGACGGGACAGGCGGAGCCGGGGAGCTGTTTTTT
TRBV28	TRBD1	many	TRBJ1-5	CASSLPTGTGDQPQHF	TGTGCCAGCAGTTTACCCACCGGGACAGGGGATCAGCCCCAGCATTTT
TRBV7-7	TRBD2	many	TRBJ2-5	CASSPSSGGETQYF	TGTGCCAGCAGCCCGTCTAGCGGAGGAGAGACCCAGTACTTC
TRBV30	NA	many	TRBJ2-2	CAWSDQGTGELFF	TGTGCCTGGAGCGACCAAGGGACCGGGGAGCTGTTTTTT
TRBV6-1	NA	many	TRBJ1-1	CATNTRRGGGTEAFF	TGTGCCACCAATACTCGACGGGGTGGGGGCACTGAAGCTTTCTTT
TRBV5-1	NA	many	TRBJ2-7	CASSFVEGRGYEQYF	TGCGCCAGCAGCTTCGTAGAAGGGAGAGGTTACGAGCAGTACTTC
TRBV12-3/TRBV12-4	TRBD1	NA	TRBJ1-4	CASRGTGGPFTTNEKLFF	TGTGCCAGCAGGGGGACAGGGGGACCTTTTACAACTAATGAAAAACTGTTTTTT
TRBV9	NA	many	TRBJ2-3	CASSVLDTDTQYF	TGTGCCAGCAGCGTACTAGACACAGATACGCAGTATTTT
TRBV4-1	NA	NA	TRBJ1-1	CASSPTSGRNTEAFF	TGCGCCAGCAGCCCCACGTCGGGAAGGAACACTGAAGCTTTCTTT
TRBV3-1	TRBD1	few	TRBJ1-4	CASSHRQGLNEKLFF	TGTGCCAGCAGCCACAGACAGGGATTGAATGAAAAACTGTTTTTT
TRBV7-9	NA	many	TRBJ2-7	CASRGSWDEQYF	TGTGCCAGTCGAGGGAGTTGGGACGAGCAGTACTTC
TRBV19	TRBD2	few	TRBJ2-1	CASSIEGAGSSYNEQFF	TGTGCCAGTAGTATAGAAGGAGCGGGGAGCTCCTACAATGAGCAGTTCTTC
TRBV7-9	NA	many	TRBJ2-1	CASSLGLGLDEQFF	TGTGCCAGCAGCTTAGGGTTAGGGCTGGATGAGCAGTTCTTC
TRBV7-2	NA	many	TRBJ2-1	CASSLFRLGHNEQFF	TGTGCCAGCAGCTTATTTCGGCTAGGGCACAATGAGCAGTTCTTC
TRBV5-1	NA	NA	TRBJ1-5	CASSLDAGGTQPQHF	TGCGCCAGCAGCTTGGATGCCGGGGGCACTCAGCCCCAGCATTTT
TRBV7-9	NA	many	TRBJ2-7	CASSLVPADTYEQYF	TGTGCCAGCAGCTTAGTTCCAGCCGATACCTACGAGCAGTACTTC
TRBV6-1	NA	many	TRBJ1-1	CATLGFSEAFF	TGTGCCACCCTTGGGTTTTCTGAAGCTTTCTTT
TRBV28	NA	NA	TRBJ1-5	CASSFQENQPQHF	TGTGCCAGCAGTTTTCAGGAGAATCAGCCCCAGCATTTT
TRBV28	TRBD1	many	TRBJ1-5	CASSLPTLTGHSNQPQHF	TGTGCCAGCAGTTTACCTACTCTGACAGGGCATAGCAATCAGCCCCAGCATTTT
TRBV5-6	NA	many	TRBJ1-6	CASSLRTVVAYSPLHF	TGTGCCAGCAGCCTCCGGACAGTTGTCGCTTATTCACCCCTCCACTTT
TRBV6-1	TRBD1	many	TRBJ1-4	CASSEAGTGGEKLFF	TGTGCCAGCAGTGAAGCCGGGACAGGGGGTGAAAAACTGTTTTTT
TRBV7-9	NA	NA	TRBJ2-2	CASSSSYGSANTGELFF	TGTGCCAGCAGCTCCTCCTACGGGAGTGCGAACACCGGGGAGCTGTTTTTT
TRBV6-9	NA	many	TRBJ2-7	CASSYSGGTREQYF	TGTGCCAGCAGTTACTCTGGAGGGACCCGCGAGCAGTACTTC
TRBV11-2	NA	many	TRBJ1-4	CASSLRGLREKLFF	TGTGCCAGCAGCTTAAGGGGGTTGCGCGAAAAACTGTTTTTT
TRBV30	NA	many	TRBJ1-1	CAWSLTRETEAFF	TGTGCCTGGTCTCTGACCAGGGAAACTGAAGCTTTCTTT
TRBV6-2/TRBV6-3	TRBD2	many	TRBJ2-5	CASSSKLAGYQETQYF	TGTGCCAGCAGTTCGAAACTAGCGGGGTACCAAGAGACCCAGTACTTC
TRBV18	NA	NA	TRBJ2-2	CASSSRNTGELFF	TGTGCCAGCTCGTCCAGAAACACCGGGGAGCTGTTTTTT
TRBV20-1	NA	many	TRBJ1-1	CSARDPAKNTEAFF	TGCAGTGCTAGAGATCCAGCAAAAAACACTGAAGCTTTCTTT
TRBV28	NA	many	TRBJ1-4	CASSIPRDINEKLFF	TGTGCCAGCAGTATACCGCGGGACATTAATGAAAAACTGTTTTTT
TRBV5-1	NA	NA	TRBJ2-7	CASSLGFARLEQYF	TGCGCCAGCAGCTTGGGTTTCGCTAGACTCGAGCAGTACTTC
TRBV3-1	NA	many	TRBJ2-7	CASSQVPAGSYEQYF	TGTGCCAGCAGCCAAGTACCAGCGGGTAGCTACGAGCAGTACTTC
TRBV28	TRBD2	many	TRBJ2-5	CASSRRLAGETQYF	TGTGCCAGCAGTCGGAGACTAGCGGGAGAGACCCAGTACTTC
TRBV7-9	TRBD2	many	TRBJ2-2	CASSSGLAGGPPGELFF	TGTGCCAGCAGCTCGGGACTAGCGGGAGGGCCGCCCGGGGAGCTGTTTTTT
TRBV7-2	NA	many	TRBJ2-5	CASSLAGGGIWETQYF	TGTGCCAGCAGCTTAGCAGGAGGGGGGATATGGGAGACCCAGTACTTC
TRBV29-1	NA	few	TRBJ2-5	CSVEGVLGPAWETQYF	TGCAGCGTCGAGGGGGTTTTAGGACCAGCGTGGGAGACCCAGTACTTC
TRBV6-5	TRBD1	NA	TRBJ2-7	CASSYSGQGVDEQYF	TGTGCCAGCAGTTATAGCGGACAGGGGGTAGACGAGCAGTACTTC
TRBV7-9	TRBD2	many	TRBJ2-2	CASSLRTSGLPTGELFF	TGTGCCAGCAGCTTAAGGACTAGCGGGCTGCCCACCGGGGAGCTGTTTTTT
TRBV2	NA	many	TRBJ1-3	CASSGQGGNTIYF	TGTGCCAGCAGTGGTCAGGGAGGAAACACCATATATTTT
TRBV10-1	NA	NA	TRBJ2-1	CASSQSGLVREQFF	TGCGCCAGCTCCCAGTCGGGGCTAGTCCGCGAGCAGTTCTTC
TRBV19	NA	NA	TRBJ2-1	CASSIGALEQFF	TGTGCCAGTAGTATCGGAGCCCTTGAGCAGTTCTTC
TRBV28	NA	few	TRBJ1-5	CASSLYPPVGGPQPQHF	TGTGCCAGCAGTTTATACCCCCCGGTGGGAGGCCCTCAGCCCCAGCATTTT